This T cell receptor beta chain was identified in a study of shared T cell receptors in the human thymus. V was trimmed by 4 bases and J by 5 bases, leaving 14 bases between them. The CDR3 contains 14 residues. CDR1 is MNHEY, CDR2 SMNVEV, per germline (reference sequence). TCRdb keeps only in-frame clones here, not all; method: immunoSEQ multiplex PCR. In the table there are roughly 700,000 clones, 70% to 90% of which are singletons. These data also formed part of another study, on human thymus T cells. As that study records: Healthy Finnish infants having corrective surgery for congenital heart defects served as donors. Resections from corrective heart surgery provided thymus tissue. Related research has reported that thymic repertoires overlap highly among unrelated individuals.

The rearrangement joins TRBV27 to TRBJ2-5; the D gene is possibly TRBD2 (7 bases). The TCR was taken from a boy under two years old with a congenital heart defect. The material sequenced was thymocytes. The CDR3 reads CASSWRGRGETQYF. The CDR3 region has the DNA TGTGCCAGCAGTTGGCGGGGGCGCGGGGAGACCCAGTACTTC.